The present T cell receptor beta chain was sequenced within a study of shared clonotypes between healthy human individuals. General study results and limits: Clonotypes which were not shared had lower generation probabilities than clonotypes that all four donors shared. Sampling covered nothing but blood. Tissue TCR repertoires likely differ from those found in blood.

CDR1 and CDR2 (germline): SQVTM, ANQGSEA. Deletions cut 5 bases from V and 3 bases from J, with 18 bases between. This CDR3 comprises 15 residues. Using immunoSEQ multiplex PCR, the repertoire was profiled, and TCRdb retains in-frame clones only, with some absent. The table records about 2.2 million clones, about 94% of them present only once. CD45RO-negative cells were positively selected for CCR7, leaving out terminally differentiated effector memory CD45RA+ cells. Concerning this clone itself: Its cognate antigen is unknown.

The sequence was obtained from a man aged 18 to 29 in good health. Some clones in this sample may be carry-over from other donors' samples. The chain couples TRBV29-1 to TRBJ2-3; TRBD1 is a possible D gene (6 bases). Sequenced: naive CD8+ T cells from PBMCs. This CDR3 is CSVLQDSPPTDTQYF. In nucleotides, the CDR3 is TGCAGCGTTTTACAGGACAGTCCCCCGACAGATACGCAGTATTTT.